This T cell receptor beta chain was obtained from a study of immune evolution from preneoplasia to lung adenocarcinoma. Method: immunoSEQ multiplex PCR; TCRdb's copy keeps in-frame clones and lacks some. The data contain thousands of clones, roughly four fifths of them seen just once; the ten biggest clones take up 7.7%. This CDR3 region has 12 residues. The germline V gene has CDR1 MNHNS and CDR2 SASEGT. Trimming pared 5 bases from V and 4 bases from J, leaving 7 bases between. The receptor was derived from a person aged 60 to 80 with lung adenocarcinoma. The sample taken for sequencing was FFPE minimally invasive lung adenocarcinoma tissue. The V call is TRBV6-1, the J call TRBJ2-3; no firm D call. The CDR3: CASSPEADTQYF. The CDR3 DNA is TGTGCCAGCAGTCCCGAGGCAGATACGCAGTATTTT.